What follows are 14 T cell receptor beta chains derived from one specimen sequenced in a study of blood T cell repertoires in COVID-19. The table came from immunoSEQ multiplex PCR; TCRdb's copy has only in-frame clones and leaves some out. The table has over 130,000 clones, approximately 88% seen once. Sequenced input: peripheral blood. All receptors derive from a man aged 55 to 70 with active or convalescent COVID-19.

The V gene is TRBV4-2, the J gene TRBJ1-1, with D tentatively TRBD1 (5 bases). The V gene's germline CDR1 is LGHNA and CDR2 YNFKEQ. V was shortened by 0 bases and J by 1 base, with 9 bases between the two germline ends. The CDR3 runs 15 residues. The CDR3, as DNA: TGTGCCAGCAGCCAAGAGTGGCAGGGGAACACTGAAGCTTTCTTT. Translation gives CASSQEWQGNTEAFF.

V usage is TRBV5-1 and J usage is TRBJ2-7; the D is unclear. The CDR3 has 13 amino acids. CDR1 is SGHRS and CDR2 is YFSETQ in the germline V gene. Trimming stripped 0 bases from V and 4 bases from J, with 8 bases between. Written as DNA, the CDR3 is TGCGCCAGCAGCTTGGACAGATCATACGAGCAGTACTTC. Protein: CASSLDRSYEQYF.

The rearrangement uses TRBV30 and TRBJ2-7, with D maybe TRBD1 (5 bases). The germline CDR1 and CDR2 sequences are GTSNPN and SVGIG (reference sequence). This CDR3 comprises 13 residues. V gave up 0 bases and J gave up 2 bases, with 8 bases separating them. CDR3 nucleotides: TGTGCCTGGAGTGTAGGCAGGGCCTACGAGCAGTACTTC. It encodes CAWSVGRAYEQYF.

The V gene is TRBV24-1, the J gene TRBJ2-5, with a tentative D call TRBD2 (5 bases). CDR1 is KGHDR and CDR2 is SFDVKD in the germline V gene. Between the trimmed V and J ends, which lost 2 bases and 5 bases, there was a span of 17 bases. The CDR3 spans 16 residues. CDR3 sequence: CATSDSDGLKRETQYF. In nucleotides, the CDR3 is TGTGCCACCAGTGATTCCGATGGTCTCAAGCGGGAGACCCAGTACTTC.

The chain uses TRBV5-5 and TRBJ2-7, with 11 bases identical to TRBD1. The CDR3 covers 15 residues. Germline assignment: CDR1 SGHKS and CDR2 YYEKEE (reference sequence). The V and J ends lost 3 bases and 0 bases, in that order; junction bases with no gene match: 2. The CDR3 loop reads CASSWGQGDSYEQYF. CDR3 DNA sequence: TGTGCCAGCAGCTGGGGACAGGGGGACTCCTACGAGCAGTACTTC.

The chain has TRBV5-4 and TRBJ2-3, with D hard to call. V lost 4 bases, J lost 6 bases, and 15 bases lay in between. The germline V gene encodes CDR1 SGHNT and CDR2 YYREEE (reference sequence). The CDR3 contains 14 residues. The CDR3 region is CASSPKTRRDTQYF. The CDR3 DNA reads TGTGCCAGCAGCCCTAAGACCCGCAGGGATACGCAGTATTTT. Looking up the rest from reference TRBV5-4 and TRBJ2-3 gives the full variable domain: ETGVTQSPTHLIKTRGQQVTLRCSSQSGHNTVSWYQQALGQGPQFIFQYYREEENGRGNFPPRFSGLQFPNYSSELNVNALELDDSALYLCASSPKTRRDTQYFGPGTRLTVL.

This chain links TRBV7-6 with TRBJ2-4, with TRBD2 identical over 16 bases. Germline V gene lookup returns CDR1 SGHVS and CDR2 FNYEAQ. V gave up 1 base and J gave up 7 bases; unmatched junction bases: 10. The CDR3 spans 19 residues. CDR3 bases: TGTGCCAGCAGCTTAGGAGTGGGGGGACTAGCGGGAGGGACCAACATTCAGTACTTC. Its protein product is CASSLGVGGLAGGTNIQYF.

The chain has TRBV29-1 and TRBJ2-7; 9 bases fit TRBD1. The J segment lost 6 bases and the V segment lost 6 bases, leaving 12 bases of the junction unmatched. This CDR3 comprises 14 residues. Germline V gives CDR1 SQVTM, CDR2 ANQGSEA. CDR3: CSVRTGTGSSEQYF. The DNA of the CDR3 is TGCAGCGTGAGAACCGGGACAGGGTCGAGCGAGCAGTACTTC.

This chain connects TRBV4-3 to TRBJ1-2; 9 bases align to TRBD1. Germline V gene sequence: CDR1 LGHNA, CDR2 YSLEER. The CDR3 runs 14 residues. V shed 8 bases, J shed 6 bases, and the junction held 10 bases outside the gene matches. CDR3 nucleotide sequence: TGCGCCAGCTCGGGGACAGGGCGATCAGATGGCTACACCTTC. Its translation: CASSGTGRSDGYTF.

The chain links TRBV28 to TRBJ2-3; D not certain. Germline CDR1 and CDR2: MDHEN and SYDVKM. CDR3 length: 13 amino acids. Trimming cost V 6 bases and J 4 bases, with 11 bases left between them. The CDR3 is CASSHPGSDTQYF. The CDR3 DNA sequence: TGTGCCAGCAGCCACCCCGGGTCAGATACGCAGTATTTT. Variable domain in full (rest from reference TRBV28 and TRBJ2-3): DVKVTQSSRYLVKRTGEKVFLECVQDMDHENMFWYRQDPGLGLRLIYFSYDVKMKEKGDIPEGYSVSREKKERFSLILESASTNQTSMYLCASSHPGSDTQYFGPGTRLTVL.

The chain employs TRBV28 and TRBJ1-2, with D maybe TRBD1 (5 bases). CDR1 and CDR2 from the germline V gene are MDHEN and SYDVKM. CDR3 length equals 14 residues. V lost 7 bases, J lost 5 bases, and 17 bases lay in between. CDR3 loop: CASKEVGGSYGYTF. The CDR3, as DNA: TGTGCCAGCAAGGAGGTCGGGGGATCTTATGGCTACACCTTC.

This chain uses TRBV9 with TRBJ2-1; TRBD2 matches 8 bases. V trimming: 3 bases; J trimming: 0 bases; junction bases outside the gene matches: 11. This CDR3 is built from 18 residues. Germline CDR1 and CDR2: SGDLS and YYNGEE. For the CDR3, the DNA is TGTGCCAGCAGCGCTCGGGGAGCGGGAGCCTACTCCTACAATGAGCAGTTCTTC. This translates into CASSARGAGAYSYNEQFF.

The J gene is TRBJ2-1, the V gene TRBV28; possible D gene TRBD1, 6 bases. V shed 7 bases and J shed 5 bases, with 15 bases lying between them. The CDR3 consists of 14 residues. The V gene's germline CDR1 is MDHEN and CDR2 SYDVKM. The CDR3 coding sequence is TGTGCCAGCAAGATAACAGGGTCCAACAATGAGCAGTTCTTC. It is translated as CASKITGSNNEQFF.

A single count supports this clone. The chain is built from TRBV3-1 (or the pseudogene TRBV3-2) and TRBJ2-7, with 9 bases identical to TRBD1. This CDR3 is built from 15 residues. CDR1 and CDR2 from the germline V gene are LGHDT and YNNKEL (reference sequence). J was trimmed by 1 base and V by 4 bases; bases with no gene match: 5. The CDR3 here is CASSPWTGASYEQYF. The DNA for the CDR3 is TGTGCCAGCAGCCCTTGGACAGGGGCTTCCTACGAGCAGTACTTC.